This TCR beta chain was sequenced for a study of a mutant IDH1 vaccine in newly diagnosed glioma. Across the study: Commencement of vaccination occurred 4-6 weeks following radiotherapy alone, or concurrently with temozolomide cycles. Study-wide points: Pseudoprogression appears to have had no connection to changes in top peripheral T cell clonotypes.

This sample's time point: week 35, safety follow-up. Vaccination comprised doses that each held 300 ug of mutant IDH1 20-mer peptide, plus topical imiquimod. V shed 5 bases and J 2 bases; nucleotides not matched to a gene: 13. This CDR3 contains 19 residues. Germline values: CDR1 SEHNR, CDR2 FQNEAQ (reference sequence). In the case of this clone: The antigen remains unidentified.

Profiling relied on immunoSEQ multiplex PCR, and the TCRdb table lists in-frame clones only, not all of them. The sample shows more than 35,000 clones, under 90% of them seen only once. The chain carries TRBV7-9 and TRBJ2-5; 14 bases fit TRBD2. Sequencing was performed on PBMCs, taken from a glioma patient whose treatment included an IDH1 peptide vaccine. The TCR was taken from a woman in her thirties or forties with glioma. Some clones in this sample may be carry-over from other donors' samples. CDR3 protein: CASSPWTSGRRIRQETQYF. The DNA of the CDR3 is TGTGCCAGCAGCCCATGGACTAGCGGGAGGAGGATCCGGCAAGAGACCCAGTACTTC.